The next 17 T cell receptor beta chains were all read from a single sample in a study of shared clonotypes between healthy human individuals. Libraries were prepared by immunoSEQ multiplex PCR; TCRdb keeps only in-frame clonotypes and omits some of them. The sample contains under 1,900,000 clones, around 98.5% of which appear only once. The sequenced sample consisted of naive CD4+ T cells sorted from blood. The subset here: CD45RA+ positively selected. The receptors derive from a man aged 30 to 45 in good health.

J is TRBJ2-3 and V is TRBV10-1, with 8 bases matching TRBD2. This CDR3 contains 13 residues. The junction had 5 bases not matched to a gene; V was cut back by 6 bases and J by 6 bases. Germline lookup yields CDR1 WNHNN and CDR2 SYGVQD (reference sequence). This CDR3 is CASSSGSLDTQYF. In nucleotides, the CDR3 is TGCGCCAGCAGCAGCGGGAGTTTGGATACGCAGTATTTT.

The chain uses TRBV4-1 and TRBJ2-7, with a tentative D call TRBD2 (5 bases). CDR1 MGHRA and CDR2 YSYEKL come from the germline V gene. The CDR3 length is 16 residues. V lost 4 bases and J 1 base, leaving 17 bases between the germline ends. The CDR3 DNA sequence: TGCGCCAGCAGCCTTCTAGCTCTAATCCCTTCCTACGAGCAGTACTTC. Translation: CASSLLALIPSYEQYF.

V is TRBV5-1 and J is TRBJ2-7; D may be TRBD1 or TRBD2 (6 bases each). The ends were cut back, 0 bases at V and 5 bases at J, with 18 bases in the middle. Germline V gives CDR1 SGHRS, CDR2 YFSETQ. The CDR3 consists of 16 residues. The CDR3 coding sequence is TGCGCCAGCAGCTTGGAAGCAGGAGGGGGTGTCCACGAGCAGTACTTC. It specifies CASSLEAGGGVHEQYF.

The CDR3 loop reads CASRGQAIEKLFF. In nucleotides, the CDR3 is TGTGCCAGCAGGGGACAGGCGATAGAAAAACTGTTTTTT. J is TRBJ1-4 and V is TRBV2, with 8 bases lining up with TRBD1. Germline CDR1 SNHLY, CDR2 FYNNEI. This CDR3 comprises 13 residues. V was clipped by 6 bases and J by 8 bases; unmatched bases: 5.

The CDR3 loop reads CASSPPNRERYEQYF. The CDR3 DNA is TGTGCCAGCTCACCACCGAACAGGGAACGGTACGAGCAGTACTTC. The rearrangement joins TRBV18 to TRBJ2-7; D is perhaps TRBD1 (6 bases). V lost 0 bases to trimming and J lost 4 bases, with 13 bases between them. Germline CDR1 is KGHSH and CDR2 is LQKENI. The CDR3 sequence is 15 residues long. Based on the CDR3 plus reference TRBV18 and TRBJ2-7, the full variable domain is NAGVMQNPRHLVRRRGQEARLRCSPMKGHSHVYWYRQLPEEGLKFMVYLQKENIIDESGMPKERFSAEFPKEGPSILRIQQVVRGDSAAYFCASSPPNRERYEQYFGPGTRLTVT.

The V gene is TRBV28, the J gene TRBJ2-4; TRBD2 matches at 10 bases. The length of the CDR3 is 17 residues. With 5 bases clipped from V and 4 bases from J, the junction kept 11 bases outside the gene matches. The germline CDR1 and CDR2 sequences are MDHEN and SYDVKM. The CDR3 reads CASSPRSGRASKNIQYF. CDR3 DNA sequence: TGTGCCAGCAGTCCCCGAAGCGGGAGGGCCTCAAAAAACATTCAGTACTTC.

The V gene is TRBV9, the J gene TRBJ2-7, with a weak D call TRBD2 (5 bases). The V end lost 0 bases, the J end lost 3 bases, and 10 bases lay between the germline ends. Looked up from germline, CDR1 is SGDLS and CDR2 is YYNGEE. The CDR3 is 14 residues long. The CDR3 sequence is CASSVGLGVYEQYF. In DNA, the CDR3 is TGTGCCAGCAGCGTAGGCCTCGGGGTCTACGAGCAGTACTTC.

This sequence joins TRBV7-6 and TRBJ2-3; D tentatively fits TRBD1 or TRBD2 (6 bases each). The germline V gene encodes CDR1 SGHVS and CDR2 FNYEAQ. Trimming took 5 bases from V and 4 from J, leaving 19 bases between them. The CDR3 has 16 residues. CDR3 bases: TGTGCCAGCAGCCCTCGGGAGACTAGGGGGGCAGATACGCAGTATTTT. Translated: CASSPRETRGADTQYF.

The CDR3: CASRASGIRSTDTQYF. As DNA, the CDR3 is TGTGCCAGCAGGGCAAGCGGGATTAGAAGCACAGATACGCAGTATTTT. The chain joins TRBV5-6 to TRBJ2-3, with 7 nucleotides matching TRBD2. Trimming took 5 bases from V and 0 from J; bases not matched to a gene: 9. The CDR3 covers 16 residues. CDR1 is SGHDT, CDR2 YYEEEE, per germline.

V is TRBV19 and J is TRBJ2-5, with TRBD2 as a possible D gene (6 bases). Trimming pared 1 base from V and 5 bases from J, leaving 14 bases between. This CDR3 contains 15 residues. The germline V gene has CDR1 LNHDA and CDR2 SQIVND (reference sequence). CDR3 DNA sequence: TGTGCCAGTAGTATAGGTGGAGGGCCTTTGGAGACCCAGTACTTC. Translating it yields CASSIGGGPLETQYF.

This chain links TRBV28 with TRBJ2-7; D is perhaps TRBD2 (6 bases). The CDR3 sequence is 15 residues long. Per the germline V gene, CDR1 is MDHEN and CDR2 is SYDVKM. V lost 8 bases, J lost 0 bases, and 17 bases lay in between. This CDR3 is CASPPSGGSSYEQYF. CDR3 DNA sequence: TGTGCCAGCCCCCCAAGCGGAGGGAGCTCCTACGAGCAGTACTTC.

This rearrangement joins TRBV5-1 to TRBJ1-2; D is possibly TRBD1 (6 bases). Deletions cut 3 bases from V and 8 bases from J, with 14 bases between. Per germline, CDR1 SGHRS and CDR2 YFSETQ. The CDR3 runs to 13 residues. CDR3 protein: CASSYTGARGYTF. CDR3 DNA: TGCGCCAGCAGCTACACGGGGGCTAGAGGCTACACCTTC. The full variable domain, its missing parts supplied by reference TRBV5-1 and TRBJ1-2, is KAGVTQTPRYLIKTRGQQVTLSCSPISGHRSVSWYQQTPGQGLQFLFEYFSETQRNKGNFPGRFSGRQFSNSRSEMNVSTLELGDSALYLCASSYTGARGYTFGSGTRLTVV.

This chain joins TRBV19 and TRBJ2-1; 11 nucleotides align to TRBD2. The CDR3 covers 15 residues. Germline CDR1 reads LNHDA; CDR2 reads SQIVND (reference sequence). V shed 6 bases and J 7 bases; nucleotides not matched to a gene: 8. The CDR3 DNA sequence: TGTGCCAGTAGCGTACTAGCGGGAGTAGGTAATGAGCAGTTCTTC. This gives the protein CASSVLAGVGNEQFF.

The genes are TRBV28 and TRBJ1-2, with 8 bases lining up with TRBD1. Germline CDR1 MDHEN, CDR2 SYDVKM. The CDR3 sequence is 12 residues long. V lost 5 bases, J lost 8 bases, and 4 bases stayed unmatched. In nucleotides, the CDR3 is TGTGCCAGCAGTGCCTACAGGGGGGGCTACACCTTC. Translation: CASSAYRGGYTF.

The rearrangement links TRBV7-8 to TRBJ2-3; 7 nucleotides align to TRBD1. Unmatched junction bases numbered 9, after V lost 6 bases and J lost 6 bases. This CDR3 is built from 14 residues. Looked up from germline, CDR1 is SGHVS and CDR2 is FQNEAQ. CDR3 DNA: TGTGCCAGCAGGACGACAGGGCCCCACGATACGCAGTATTTT. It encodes CASRTTGPHDTQYF.

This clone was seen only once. The chain's CDR3 is CASSSRPGLVQDTQYF. The CDR3 region has the DNA TGCGCCAGCAGCTCCCGCCCTGGACTGGTTCAAGATACGCAGTATTTT. The rearrangement joins TRBV5-1 to TRBJ2-3; D is perhaps TRBD2 (5 bases). The CDR3 is made up of 16 amino acids. Trimming stripped 3 bases from V and 5 bases from J, with 19 bases between. Per germline, CDR1 SGHRS and CDR2 YFSETQ.

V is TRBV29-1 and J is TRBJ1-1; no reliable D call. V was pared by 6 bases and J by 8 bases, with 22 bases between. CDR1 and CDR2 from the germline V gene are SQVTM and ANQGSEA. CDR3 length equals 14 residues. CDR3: CSVKPLTASTEAFF. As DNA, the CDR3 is TGCAGCGTGAAACCCCTCACAGCTAGTACCGAAGCTTTCTTT.